This paragraph covers one T cell receptor beta chain sequence. Method: immunoSEQ multiplex PCR; TCRdb's copy keeps in-frame clones and lacks some. This table holds roughly 100,000 clones, about 78% found once. The sample is drawn from a study of blood T cell repertoires in COVID-19. Trimming pared 8 bases from V and 7 bases from J, leaving 9 bases between. This CDR3 has 10 amino acids. The germline V gene has CDR1 SGHTS and CDR2 YDEGEE. Sample: peripheral blood. V is TRBV5-8 and J is TRBJ1-1, with a tentative D call TRBD1 (5 bases). This TCR was recovered from a man in his 60s with active or convalescent COVID-19. CDR3 residues: CASGDFEAFF. The DNA for the CDR3 is TGTGCCAGTGGGGACTTTGAAGCTTTCTTT.